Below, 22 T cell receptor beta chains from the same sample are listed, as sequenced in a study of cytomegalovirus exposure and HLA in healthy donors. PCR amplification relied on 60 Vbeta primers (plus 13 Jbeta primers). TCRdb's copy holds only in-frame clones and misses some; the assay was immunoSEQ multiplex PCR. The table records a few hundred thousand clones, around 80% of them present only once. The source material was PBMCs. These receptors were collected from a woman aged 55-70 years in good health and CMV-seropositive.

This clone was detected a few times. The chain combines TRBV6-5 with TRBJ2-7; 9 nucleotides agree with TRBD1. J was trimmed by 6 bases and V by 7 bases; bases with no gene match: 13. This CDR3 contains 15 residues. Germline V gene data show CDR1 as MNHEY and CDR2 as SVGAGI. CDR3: CASTSVGTGSLEQYF. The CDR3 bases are TGTGCCAGCACTTCGGTGGGGACAGGGTCTCTCGAGCAGTACTTC.

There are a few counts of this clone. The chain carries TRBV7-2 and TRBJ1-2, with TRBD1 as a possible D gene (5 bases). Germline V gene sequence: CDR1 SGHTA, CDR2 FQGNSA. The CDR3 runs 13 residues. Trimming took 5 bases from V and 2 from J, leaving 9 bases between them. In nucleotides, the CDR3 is TGTGCCAGCAGCGACGGGGGAAACTATGGCTACACCTTC. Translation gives CASSDGGNYGYTF.

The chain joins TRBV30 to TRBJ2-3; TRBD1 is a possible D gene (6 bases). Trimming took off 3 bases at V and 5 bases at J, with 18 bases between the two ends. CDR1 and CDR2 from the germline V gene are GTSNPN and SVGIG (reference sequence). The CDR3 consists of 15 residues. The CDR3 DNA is TGTGCCTGGAGCAAAAAGGGGCAGGGGAGAGATACGCAGTATTTT. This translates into CAWSKKGQGRDTQYF.

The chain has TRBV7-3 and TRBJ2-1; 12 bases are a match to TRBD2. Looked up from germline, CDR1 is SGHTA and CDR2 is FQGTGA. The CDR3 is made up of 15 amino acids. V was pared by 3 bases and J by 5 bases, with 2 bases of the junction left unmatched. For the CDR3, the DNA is TGTGCCAGCAGCTTGGGACTAGCGGGCGACAATGAGCAGTTCTTC. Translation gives CASSLGLAGDNEQFF.

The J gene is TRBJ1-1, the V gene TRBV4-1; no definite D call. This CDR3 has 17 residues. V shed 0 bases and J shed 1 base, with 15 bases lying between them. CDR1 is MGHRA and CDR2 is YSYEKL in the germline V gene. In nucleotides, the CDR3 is TGCGCCAGCAGCCAAGATCTACATCTCGAGGGGAACACTGAAGCTTTCTTT. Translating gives CASSQDLHLEGNTEAFF.

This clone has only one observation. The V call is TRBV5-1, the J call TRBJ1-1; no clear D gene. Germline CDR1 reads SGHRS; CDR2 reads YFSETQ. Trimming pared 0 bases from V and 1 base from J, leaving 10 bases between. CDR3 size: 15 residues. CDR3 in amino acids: CASSLDRIANTEAFF. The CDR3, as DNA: TGCGCCAGCAGCTTGGATCGCATAGCGAACACTGAAGCTTTCTTT. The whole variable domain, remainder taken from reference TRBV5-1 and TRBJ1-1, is KAGVTQTPRYLIKTRGQQVTLSCSPISGHRSVSWYQQTPGQGLQFLFEYFSETQRNKGNFPGRFSGRQFSNSRSEMNVSTLELGDSALYLCASSLDRIANTEAFFGQGTRLTVV.

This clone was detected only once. CDR3 sequence: CASSGDSEGTQYF. CDR3 bases: TGTGCCAGCAGCGGGGACTCCGAGGGTACGCAGTATTTT. The chain joins TRBV2 to TRBJ2-3; TRBD2 might be the D (6 bases). The CDR3 has 13 amino acids. Germline V lookup: CDR1 SNHLY, CDR2 FYNNEI. V was trimmed by 6 bases and J by 8 bases, leaving 15 bases between them.

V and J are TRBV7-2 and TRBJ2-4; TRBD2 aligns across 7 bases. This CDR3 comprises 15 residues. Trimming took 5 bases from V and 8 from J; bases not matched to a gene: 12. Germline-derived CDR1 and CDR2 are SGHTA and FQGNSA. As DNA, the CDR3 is TGTGCCAGCAGCCCATATGGACTAGTAGGGGACATTCAGTACTTC. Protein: CASSPYGLVGDIQYF. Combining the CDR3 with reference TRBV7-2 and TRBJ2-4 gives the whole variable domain GAGVSQSPSNKVTEKGKDVELRCDPISGHTALYWYRQSLGQGLEFLIYFQGNSAPDKSGLPSDRFSAERTGGSVSTLTIQRTQQEDSAVYLCASSPYGLVGDIQYFGAGTRLSVL.

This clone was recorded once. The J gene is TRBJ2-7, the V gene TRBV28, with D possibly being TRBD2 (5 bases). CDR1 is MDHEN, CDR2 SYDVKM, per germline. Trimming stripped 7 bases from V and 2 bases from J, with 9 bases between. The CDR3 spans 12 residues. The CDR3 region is CASTRGPYEQYF. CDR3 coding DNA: TGTGCCAGCACTCGGGGTCCCTACGAGCAGTACTTC.

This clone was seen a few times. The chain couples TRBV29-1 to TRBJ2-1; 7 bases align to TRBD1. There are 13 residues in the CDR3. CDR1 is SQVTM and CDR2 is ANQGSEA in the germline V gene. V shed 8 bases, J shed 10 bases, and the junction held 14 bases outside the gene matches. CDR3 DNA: TGCAGCCTTGGACAGGCCCCCTATGGGGAGCAGTTCTTC. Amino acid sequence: CSLGQAPYGEQFF.

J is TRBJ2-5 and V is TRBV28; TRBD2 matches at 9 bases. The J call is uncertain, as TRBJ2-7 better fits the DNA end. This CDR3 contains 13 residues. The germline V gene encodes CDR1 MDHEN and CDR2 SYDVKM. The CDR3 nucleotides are TGTGCCAGCTATCGTAGCGGGAGCTACGAGCAGTACTTC. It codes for CASYRSGSYEQYF.

This CDR3 reads CASSMGWRGEETQYF. For the CDR3, the DNA is TGTGCCAGTAGTATGGGGTGGCGGGGGGAAGAGACCCAGTACTTC. This rearrangement joins TRBV19 to TRBJ2-5; 8 positions agree with TRBD2. Germline V lookup: CDR1 LNHDA, CDR2 SQIVND (reference sequence). V was clipped by 3 bases and J by 3 bases; unmatched bases: 6. The CDR3 has 15 amino acids.

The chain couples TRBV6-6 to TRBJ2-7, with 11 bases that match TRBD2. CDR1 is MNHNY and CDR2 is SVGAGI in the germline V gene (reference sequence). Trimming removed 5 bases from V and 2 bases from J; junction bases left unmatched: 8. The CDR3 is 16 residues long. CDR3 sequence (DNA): TGTGCCAGCAGTGGGCCGACTAGCGGGGCCCCCTACGAGCAGTACTTC. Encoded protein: CASSGPTSGAPYEQYF.

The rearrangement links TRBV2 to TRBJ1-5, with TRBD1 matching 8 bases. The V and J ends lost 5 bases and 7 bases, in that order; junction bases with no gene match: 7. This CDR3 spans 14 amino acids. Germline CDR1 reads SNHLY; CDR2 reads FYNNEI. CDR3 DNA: TGTGCCAGCAGTAGAACAGGGGGGGGCCAGCCCCAGCATTTT. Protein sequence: CASSRTGGGQPQHF.

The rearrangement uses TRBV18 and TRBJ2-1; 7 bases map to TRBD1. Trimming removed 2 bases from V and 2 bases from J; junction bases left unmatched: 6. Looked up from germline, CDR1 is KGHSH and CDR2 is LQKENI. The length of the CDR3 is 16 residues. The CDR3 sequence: CASSPRVGQAYNEQFF. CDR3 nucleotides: TGTGCCAGCTCACCAAGGGTCGGACAGGCCTACAATGAGCAGTTCTTC. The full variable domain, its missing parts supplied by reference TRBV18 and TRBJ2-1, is NAGVMQNPRHLVRRRGQEARLRCSPMKGHSHVYWYRQLPEEGLKFMVYLQKENIIDESGMPKERFSAEFPKEGPSILRIQQVVRGDSAAYFCASSPRVGQAYNEQFFGPGTRLTVL.

The CDR3 here is CASSTDASSYNEQFF. The CDR3 DNA sequence: TGTGCCAGCAGCACAGACGCGAGCTCCTACAATGAGCAGTTCTTC. The chain has TRBV7-2 and TRBJ2-1; no clear D gene. Deletions cut 5 bases from V and 0 bases from J, with 11 bases between. The germline gives CDR1 SGHTA, CDR2 FQGNSA. This CDR3 comprises 15 residues. Drawing the rest from reference TRBV7-2 and TRBJ2-1, the complete variable domain is GAGVSQSPSNKVTEKGKDVELRCDPISGHTALYWYRQSLGQGLEFLIYFQGNSAPDKSGLPSDRFSAERTGGSVSTLTIQRTQQEDSAVYLCASSTDASSYNEQFFGPGTRLTVL.

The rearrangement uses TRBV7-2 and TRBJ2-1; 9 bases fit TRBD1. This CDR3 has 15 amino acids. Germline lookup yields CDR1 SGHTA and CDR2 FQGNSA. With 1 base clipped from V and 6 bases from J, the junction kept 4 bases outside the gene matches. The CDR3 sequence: CASSLGGQGGNEQFF. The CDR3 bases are TGTGCCAGCAGCTTAGGGGGACAGGGTGGCAATGAGCAGTTCTTC.

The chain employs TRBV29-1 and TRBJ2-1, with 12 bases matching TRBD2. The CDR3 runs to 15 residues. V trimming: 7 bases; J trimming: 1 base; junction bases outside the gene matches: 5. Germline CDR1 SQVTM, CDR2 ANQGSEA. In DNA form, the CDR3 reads TGCAGCGGAAGACTAGCGGGGGAGTCCTACAATGAGCAGTTCTTC. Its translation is CSGRLAGESYNEQFF.

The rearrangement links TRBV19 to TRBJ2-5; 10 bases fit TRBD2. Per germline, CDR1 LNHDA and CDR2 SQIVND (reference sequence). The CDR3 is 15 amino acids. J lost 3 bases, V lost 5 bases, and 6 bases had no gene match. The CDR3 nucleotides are TGTGCCAGTAGTCCTCTGGGGACTAGCGAAGAGACCCAGTACTTC. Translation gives CASSPLGTSEETQYF.

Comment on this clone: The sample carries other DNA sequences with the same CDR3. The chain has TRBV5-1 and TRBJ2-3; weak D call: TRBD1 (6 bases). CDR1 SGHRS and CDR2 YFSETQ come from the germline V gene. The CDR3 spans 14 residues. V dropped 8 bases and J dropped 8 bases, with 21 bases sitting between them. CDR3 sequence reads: CASYTQGPWTTQYF. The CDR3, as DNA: TGCGCCAGTTATACACAGGGTCCGTGGACTACGCAGTATTTT.

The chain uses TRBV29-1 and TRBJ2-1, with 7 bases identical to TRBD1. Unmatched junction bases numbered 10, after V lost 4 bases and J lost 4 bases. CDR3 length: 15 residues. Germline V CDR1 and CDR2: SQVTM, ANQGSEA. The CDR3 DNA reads TGCAGCGTTGGAGGTTCGACAGGGAATTACAATGAGCAGTTCTTC. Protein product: CSVGGSTGNYNEQFF.

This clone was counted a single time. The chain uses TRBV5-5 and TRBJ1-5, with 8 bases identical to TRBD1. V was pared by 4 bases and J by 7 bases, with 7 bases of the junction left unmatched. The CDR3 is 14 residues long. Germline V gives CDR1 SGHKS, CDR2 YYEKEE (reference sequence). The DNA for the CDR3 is TGTGCCAGCAGCCCTGGACAGGGAAGGCAGCCCCAGCATTTT. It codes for CASSPGQGRQPQHF.